This T cell receptor beta chain came from a study of T cells after yellow fever vaccination. TCRdb reprocessed the 5' RACE reads with MiXCR, giving one entry per CDR3 protein. The table records a few hundred thousand distinct CDR3 sequences, about a sixth of them present only once. The table lists this clonotype with a few counts. Its specificity is not known. Study outcomes and limitations: Weaker overall was a secondary response that nonetheless peaked faster, on day 5 versus 15. Subsequent booster samples again held most clones from primary vaccination (just under 98% CD4, about 85% CD8). Across the CD4 and CD8 compartments, a small share of clonotypes was present in both.

Trimming removed 3 bases from V and 5 bases from J, with 11 bases in between. Germline CDR1 and CDR2: MDHEN and SYDVKM. The CDR3 runs 14 residues. This receptor was taken from a man younger than 35 who received the YFV17D yellow fever vaccine. The rearrangement links TRBV28 to TRBJ2-1; D is uncertain. Sequenced material: PBMCs, taken 5 days after the first yellow fever vaccination. The CDR3 region is CASSLVGFNNEQFF. Written as DNA, the CDR3 is TGTGCCAGCAGTTTGGTGGGCTTTAACAATGAGCAGTTCTTC. Full variable domain (rest looked up from reference TRBV28 and TRBJ2-1): DVKVTQSSRYLVKRTGEKVFLECVQDMDHENMFWYRQDPGLGLRLIYFSYDVKMKEKGDIPEGYSVSREKKERFSLILESASTNQTSMYLCASSLVGFNNEQFFGPGTRLTVL.